This T cell receptor (beta chain) was retrieved from a study of blood T cells in healthy people across ages. Study-wide results and caveats: As naive T cell percentage varied, TCR beta diversity correlated strongly with it. Compared with aged donors, long-lived donors showed fewer expanded clones, suggesting selection.

At least 6.5 million PBMCs were isolated per sample. Then a second PCR, running about 7 to 11 cycles, was carried out with a sample-barcoded 5' primer and a J-beta primer mix. CDR3-containing paired-end reads numbered at least 3 million in each sample. TCRdb ran MiXCR on the 5' RACE reads and lists one entry per CDR3 protein. The sample holds 850,000 to 1,300,000 distinct CDR3 sequences, 45% seen once. A remark on this clonotype: Its specificity is unknown.

The CDR3 is made up of 12 amino acids. Germline V gene sequence: CDR1 SQVTM, CDR2 ANQGSEA. This clonotype was obtained from a woman aged 55-75 years in good health. The V call is TRBV29-1, the J call TRBJ2-4, with a possible D match to TRBD1 (5 bases). With the DNA end fitting TRBJ2-7 better, the J assignment may be wrong. Material for sequencing was blood. The CDR3 sequence: CSVVQVGYEQYF. The CDR3 DNA follows: TGCAGCGTTGTACAGGTAGGATACGAGCAGTACTTC.